Given below is one TCR beta chain in context. These data are taken from a study of blood T cell repertoires in COVID-19. Looking at the study overall: Sources were T cells, B-cell-depleted T cells, or PBMCs; the material itself was cDNA or gDNA.

Sequenced by immunoSEQ multiplex PCR; TCRdb stores in-frame clones only, minus some. The sample consists of 250,000 to 350,000 clones, around 90% of them appearing once. J was trimmed by 5 bases and V by 5 bases; bases with no gene match: 9. The CDR3 has 15 residues. Germline V gives CDR1 SEHNR, CDR2 FQNEAQ (reference sequence). J is TRBJ1-2 and V is TRBV7-9; 9 bases align to TRBD1. This clonotype was obtained from a woman between 35 and 50 years old who had recovered from COVID-19. Sequences were obtained from peripheral blood. This chain's CDR3 is CASSPAGTGSYGYTF. The DNA for the CDR3 is TGTGCCAGCAGCCCCGCCGGGACAGGGAGTTATGGCTACACCTTC.